This TCR beta chain originates from a study of blood T cell repertoires in COVID-19. Study-wide background: T cells, B-cell-depleted T cells, or PBMCs provided the cDNA or gDNA that served as material.

The CDR3 is 12 residues long. J was trimmed by 17 bases and V by 3 bases; bases with no gene match: 4. This clone is a singleton in its sample. Authors' processing steps: By means of reference gene primer amplification, nucleated cell counts were estimated. The assay was immunoSEQ multiplex PCR, and TCRdb's table has in-frame clones only and misses some. The DNA gave D and trimming, while V, J and clone size come from that table. The sample consists of 100,000 to 150,000 clones, approximately 90% of them appearing once. The chain carries TRBV12-3 or TRBV12-4 and TRBJ1-6, with 10 bases matching TRBD1. The sequenced sample was peripheral blood. This TCR derives from a woman of 80 years or more with acute or convalescent COVID-19. The CDR3 DNA reads TGTGCCAGCAGTTTGGGACAGGGGCCTTTCCACTTT. This translates into CASSLGQGPFHF.